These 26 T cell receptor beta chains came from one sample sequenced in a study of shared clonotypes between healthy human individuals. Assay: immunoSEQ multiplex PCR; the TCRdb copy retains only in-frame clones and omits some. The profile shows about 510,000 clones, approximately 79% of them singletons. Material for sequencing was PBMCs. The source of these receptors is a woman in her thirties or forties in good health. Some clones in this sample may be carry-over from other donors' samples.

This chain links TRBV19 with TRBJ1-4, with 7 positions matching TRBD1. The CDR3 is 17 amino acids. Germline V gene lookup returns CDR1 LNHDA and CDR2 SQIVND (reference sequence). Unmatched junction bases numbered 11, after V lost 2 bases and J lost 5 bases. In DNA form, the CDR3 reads TGTGCCAGTAGTATAATCGCGACGACAGGGTGGAATGAAAAACTGTTTTTT. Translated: CASSIIATTGWNEKLFF.

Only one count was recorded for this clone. The chain's CDR3 is CAIRDVAGVPEQYF. The CDR3 DNA reads as TGTGCCATCAGAGACGTAGCGGGAGTCCCCGAGCAGTACTTC. The chain has TRBV10-3 and TRBJ2-7, with 9 positions matching TRBD2. J lost 6 bases, V lost 6 bases, and 9 bases had no gene match. This CDR3 has 14 amino acids. The germline CDR1 and CDR2 sequences are ENHRY and SYGVKD.

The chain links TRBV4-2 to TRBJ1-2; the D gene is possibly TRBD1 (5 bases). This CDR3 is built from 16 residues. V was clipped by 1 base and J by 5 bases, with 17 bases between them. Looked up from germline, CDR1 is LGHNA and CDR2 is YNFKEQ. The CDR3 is CASSQGSATDGYGYTF. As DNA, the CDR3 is TGTGCCAGCAGCCAAGGGTCTGCGACAGACGGATATGGCTACACCTTC.

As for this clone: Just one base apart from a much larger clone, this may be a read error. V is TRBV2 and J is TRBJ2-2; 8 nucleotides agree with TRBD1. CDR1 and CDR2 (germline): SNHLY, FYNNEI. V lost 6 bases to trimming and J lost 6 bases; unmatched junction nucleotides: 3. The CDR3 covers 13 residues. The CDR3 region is CASRGQAAGELFF. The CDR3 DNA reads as TGTGCCAGCAGGGGACAGGCCGCCGGGGAGCTGTTTTTT.

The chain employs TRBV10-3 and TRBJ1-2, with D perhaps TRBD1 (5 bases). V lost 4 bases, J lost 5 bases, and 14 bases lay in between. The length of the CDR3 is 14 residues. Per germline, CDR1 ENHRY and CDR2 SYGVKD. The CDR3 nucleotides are TGTGCCATCAGTGCTGCAGGGACTTCTTATGGCTACACCTTC. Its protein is CAISAAGTSYGYTF.

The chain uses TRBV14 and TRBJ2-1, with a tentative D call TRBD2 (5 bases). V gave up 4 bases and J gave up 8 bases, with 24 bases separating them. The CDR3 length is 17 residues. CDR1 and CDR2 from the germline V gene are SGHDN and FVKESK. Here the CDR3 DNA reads TGTGCCAGCAGCCTCACGGGGAGCAGCGGAGCGGTGGATGAGCAGTTCTTC. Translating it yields CASSLTGSSGAVDEQFF.

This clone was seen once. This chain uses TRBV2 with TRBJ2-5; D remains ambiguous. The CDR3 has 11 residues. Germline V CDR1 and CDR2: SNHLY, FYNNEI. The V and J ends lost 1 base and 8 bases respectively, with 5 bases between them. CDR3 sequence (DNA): TGTGCCAGCAGTGAAGAAGGCACCCAGTACTTC. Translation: CASSEEGTQYF.

CDR3 nucleotide sequence: TGTGCCAGCAGCTTAGGACAGGGCATCTACGAGCAGTACTTC. Translating it yields CASSLGQGIYEQYF. The rearrangement links TRBV7-9 to TRBJ2-7, with 7 bases aligning to TRBD1. V lost 1 base and J lost 3; bases outside the gene matches: 3. This CDR3 region has 14 residues. CDR1 and CDR2 from the germline V gene are SEHNR and FQNEAQ (reference sequence).

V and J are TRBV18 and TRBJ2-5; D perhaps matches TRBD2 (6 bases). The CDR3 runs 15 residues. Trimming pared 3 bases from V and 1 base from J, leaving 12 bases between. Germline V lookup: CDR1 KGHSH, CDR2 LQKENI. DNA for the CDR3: TGTGCCAGCTCACCCATCGGGGGTGGCCAAGAGACCCAGTACTTC. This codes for CASSPIGGGQETQYF. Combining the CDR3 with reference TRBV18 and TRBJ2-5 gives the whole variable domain NAGVMQNPRHLVRRRGQEARLRCSPMKGHSHVYWYRQLPEEGLKFMVYLQKENIIDESGMPKERFSAEFPKEGPSILRIQQVVRGDSAAYFCASSPIGGGQETQYFGPGTRLLVL.

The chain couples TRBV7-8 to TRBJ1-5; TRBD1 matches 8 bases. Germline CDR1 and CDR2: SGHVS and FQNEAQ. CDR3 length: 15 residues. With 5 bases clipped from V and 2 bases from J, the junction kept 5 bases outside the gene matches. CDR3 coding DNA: TGTGCCAGCAGCCGGGACAGGAGGGGCAATCAGCCCCAGCATTTT. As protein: CASSRDRRGNQPQHF.

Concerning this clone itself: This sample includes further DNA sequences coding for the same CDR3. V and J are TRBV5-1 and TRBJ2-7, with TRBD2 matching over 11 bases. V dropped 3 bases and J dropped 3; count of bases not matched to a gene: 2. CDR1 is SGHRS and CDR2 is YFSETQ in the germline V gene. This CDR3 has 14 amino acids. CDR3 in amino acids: CASSSGTSGYEQYF. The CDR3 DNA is TGCGCCAGCAGCTCAGGGACTAGCGGCTACGAGCAGTACTTC.

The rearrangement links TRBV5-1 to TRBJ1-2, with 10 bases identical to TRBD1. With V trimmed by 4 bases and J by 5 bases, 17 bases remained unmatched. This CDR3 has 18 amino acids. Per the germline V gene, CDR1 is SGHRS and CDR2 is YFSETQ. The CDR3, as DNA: TGCGCCAGCAGCCCCACGGAGACAGGGGGCGCGATTCAATATGGCTACACCTTC. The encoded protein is CASSPTETGGAIQYGYTF.

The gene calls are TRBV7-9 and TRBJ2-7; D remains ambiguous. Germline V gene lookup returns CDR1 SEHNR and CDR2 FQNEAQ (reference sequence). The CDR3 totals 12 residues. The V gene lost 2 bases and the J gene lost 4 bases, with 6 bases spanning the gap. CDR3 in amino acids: CASSLNLYEQYF. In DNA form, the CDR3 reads TGTGCCAGCAGCTTAAATCTGTACGAGCAGTACTTC.

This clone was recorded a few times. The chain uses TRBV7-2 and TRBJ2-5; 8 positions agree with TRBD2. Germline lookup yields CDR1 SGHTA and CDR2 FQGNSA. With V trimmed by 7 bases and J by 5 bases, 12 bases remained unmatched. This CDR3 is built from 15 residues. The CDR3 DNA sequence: TGTGCCAGCACCAAAAGCGGGAGTGTGAGGGAGACCCAGTACTTC. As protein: CASTKSGSVRETQYF. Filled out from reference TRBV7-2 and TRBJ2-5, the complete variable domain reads GAGVSQSPSNKVTEKGKDVELRCDPISGHTALYWYRQSLGQGLEFLIYFQGNSAPDKSGLPSDRFSAERTGGSVSTLTIQRTQQEDSAVYLCASTKSGSVRETQYFGPGTRLLVL.

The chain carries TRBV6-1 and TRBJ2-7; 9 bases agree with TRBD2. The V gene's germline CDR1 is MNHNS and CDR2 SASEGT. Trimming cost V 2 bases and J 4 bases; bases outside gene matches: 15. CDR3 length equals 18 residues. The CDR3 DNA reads TGTGCCAGCAGTGAACGGGGTAGCGGGAGTATATCGTTATACGAGCAGTACTTC. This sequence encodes CASSERGSGSISLYEQYF.

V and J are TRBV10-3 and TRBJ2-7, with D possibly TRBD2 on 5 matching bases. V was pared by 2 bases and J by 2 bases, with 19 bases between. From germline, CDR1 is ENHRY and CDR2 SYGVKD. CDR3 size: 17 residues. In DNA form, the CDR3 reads TGTGCCATCAGTGAGGAAAAGGGAAGGGAGCTACCCTACGAGCAGTACTTC. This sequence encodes CAISEEKGRELPYEQYF.

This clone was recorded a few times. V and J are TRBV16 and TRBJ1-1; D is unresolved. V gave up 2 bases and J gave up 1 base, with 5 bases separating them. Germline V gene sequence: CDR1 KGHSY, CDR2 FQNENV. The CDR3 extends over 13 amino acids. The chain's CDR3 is CASSQQQNTEAFF. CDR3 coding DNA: TGTGCCAGCAGCCAACAACAGAACACTGAAGCTTTCTTT.

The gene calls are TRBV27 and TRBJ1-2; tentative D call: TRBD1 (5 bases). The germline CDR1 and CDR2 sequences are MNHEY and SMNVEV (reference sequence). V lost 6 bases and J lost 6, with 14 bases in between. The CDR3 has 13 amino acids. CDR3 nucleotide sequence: TGTGCCAGCAGCCTGGTTGGGGACGATGGCTACACCTTC. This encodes CASSLVGDDGYTF.

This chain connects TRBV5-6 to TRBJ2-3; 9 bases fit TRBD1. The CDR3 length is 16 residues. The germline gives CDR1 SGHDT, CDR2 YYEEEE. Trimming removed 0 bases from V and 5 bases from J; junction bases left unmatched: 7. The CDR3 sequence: CASSLVPGQGGDTQYF. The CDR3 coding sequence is TGTGCCAGCAGCTTGGTTCCGGGACAGGGAGGAGATACGCAGTATTTT.

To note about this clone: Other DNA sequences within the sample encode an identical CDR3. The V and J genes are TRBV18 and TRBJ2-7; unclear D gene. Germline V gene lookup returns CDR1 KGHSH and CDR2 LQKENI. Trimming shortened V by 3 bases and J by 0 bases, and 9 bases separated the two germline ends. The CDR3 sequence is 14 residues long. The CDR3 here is CASSPSQSSYEQYF. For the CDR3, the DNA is TGTGCCAGCTCACCCTCGCAGAGCTCCTACGAGCAGTACTTC. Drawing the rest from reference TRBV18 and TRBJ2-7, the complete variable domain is NAGVMQNPRHLVRRRGQEARLRCSPMKGHSHVYWYRQLPEEGLKFMVYLQKENIIDESGMPKERFSAEFPKEGPSILRIQQVVRGDSAAYFCASSPSQSSYEQYFGPGTRLTVT.

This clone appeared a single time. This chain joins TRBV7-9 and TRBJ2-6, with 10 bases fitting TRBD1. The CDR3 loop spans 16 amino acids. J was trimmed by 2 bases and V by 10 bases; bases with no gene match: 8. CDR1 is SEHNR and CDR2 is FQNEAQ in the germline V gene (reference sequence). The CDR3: CANHGTGVPGANVLTF. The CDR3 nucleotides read TGTGCCAACCACGGGACAGGGGTACCTGGGGCCAACGTCCTGACTTTC.

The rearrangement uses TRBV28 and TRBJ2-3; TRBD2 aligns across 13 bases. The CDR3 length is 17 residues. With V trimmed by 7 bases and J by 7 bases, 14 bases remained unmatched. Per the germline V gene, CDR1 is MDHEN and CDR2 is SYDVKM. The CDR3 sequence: CASTEPGTSGIINTQYF. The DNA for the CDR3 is TGTGCCAGCACCGAACCTGGGACTAGCGGGATTATCAATACGCAGTATTTT.

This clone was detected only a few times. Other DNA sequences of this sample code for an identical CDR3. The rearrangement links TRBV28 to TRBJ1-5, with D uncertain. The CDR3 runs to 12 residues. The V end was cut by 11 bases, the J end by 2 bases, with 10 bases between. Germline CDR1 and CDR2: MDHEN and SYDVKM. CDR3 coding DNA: TGTGCCTCTGCGCGCGGCAATCAGCCCCAGCATTTT. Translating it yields CASARGNQPQHF. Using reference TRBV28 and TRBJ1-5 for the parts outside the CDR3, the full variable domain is DVKVTQSSRYLVKRTGEKVFLECVQDMDHENMFWYRQDPGLGLRLIYFSYDVKMKEKGDIPEGYSVSREKKERFSLILESASTNQTSMYLCASARGNQPQHFGDGTRLSIL.

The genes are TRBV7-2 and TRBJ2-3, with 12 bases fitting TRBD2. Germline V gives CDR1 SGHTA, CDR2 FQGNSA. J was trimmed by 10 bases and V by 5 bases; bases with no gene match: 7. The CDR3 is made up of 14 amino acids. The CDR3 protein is CASSAQTSGRAQYF. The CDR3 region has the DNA TGTGCCAGCAGCGCCCAGACTAGCGGGAGAGCGCAGTATTTT.

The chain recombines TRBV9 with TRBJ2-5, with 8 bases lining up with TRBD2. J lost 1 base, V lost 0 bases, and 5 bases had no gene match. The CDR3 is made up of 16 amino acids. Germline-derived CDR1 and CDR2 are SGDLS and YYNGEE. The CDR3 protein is CASSVVDSGIQETQYF. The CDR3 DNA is TGTGCCAGCAGCGTAGTGGATAGCGGGATCCAAGAGACCCAGTACTTC. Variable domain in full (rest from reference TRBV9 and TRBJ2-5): DSGVTQTPKHLITATGQRVTLRCSPRSGDLSVYWYQQSLDQGLQFLIQYYNGEERAKGNILERFSAQQFPDLHSELNLSSLELGDSALYFCASSVVDSGIQETQYFGPGTRLLVL.

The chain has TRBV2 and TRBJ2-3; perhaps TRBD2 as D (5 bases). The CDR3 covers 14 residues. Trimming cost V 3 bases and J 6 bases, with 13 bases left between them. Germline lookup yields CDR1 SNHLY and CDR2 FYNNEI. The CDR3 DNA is TGTGCCAGCAGTGATTGGGCGGGCGGGGATACGCAGTATTTT. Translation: CASSDWAGGDTQYF.